This T cell receptor (beta chain) stems from a study of beta chain features in type 1 diabetes. Study outcomes and limitations: TCRB CDR3 length was moderately but significantly reduced in all four CD4+ subsets of Type 1 diabetes patients.

A remark on this clone: Its matching antigen is unknown.

CD45RO/CCR7/CD25/CD127/CD95/CD27 separated CD4+ naive, central memory, regulatory and stem cell-like memory cells by sorting. Purity exceeding 95% was reached by all sorted populations. The sequenced template was cDNA made from the entire isolated RNA. Data came from immunoSEQ multiplex PCR; TCRdb stores just in-frame clones and leaves some out. The sample lists about 25,000 clones, approximately 70% occurring once. The germline V gene has CDR1 SGHRS and CDR2 YFSETQ. CDR3 size: 16 residues. V lost 1 base, J lost 9 bases, and 20 bases lay in between. Sequencing input: stem cell memory CD4+ T cells from blood. The chain joins TRBV5-1 to TRBJ2-1, with a weak D call TRBD2 (6 bases). The sequence derives from a woman aged 40 to 50 with type 1 diabetes. The CDR3 is CASSLTGTPATGEQFF. The CDR3 coding sequence is TGCGCCAGCAGCTTGACCGGGACTCCAGCCACCGGTGAGCAGTTCTTC.